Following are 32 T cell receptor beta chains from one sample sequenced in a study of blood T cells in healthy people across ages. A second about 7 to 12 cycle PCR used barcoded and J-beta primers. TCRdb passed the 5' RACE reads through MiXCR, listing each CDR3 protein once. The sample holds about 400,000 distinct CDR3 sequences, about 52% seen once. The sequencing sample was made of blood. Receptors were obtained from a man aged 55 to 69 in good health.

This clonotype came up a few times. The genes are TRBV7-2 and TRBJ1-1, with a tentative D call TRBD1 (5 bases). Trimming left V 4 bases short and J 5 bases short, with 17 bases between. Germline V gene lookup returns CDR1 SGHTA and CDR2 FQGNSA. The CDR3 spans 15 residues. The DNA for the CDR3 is TGTGCCAGCAGCTCCGGTGGGGGGTTCGGGACTGAAGCTTTCTTT. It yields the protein CASSSGGGFGTEAFF.

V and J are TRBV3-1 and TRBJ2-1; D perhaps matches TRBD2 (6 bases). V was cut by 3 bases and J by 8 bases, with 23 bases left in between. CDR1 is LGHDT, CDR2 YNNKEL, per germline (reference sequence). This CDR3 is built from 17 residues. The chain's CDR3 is CASSQISAGRRGDEQFF. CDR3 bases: TGTGCCAGCAGCCAGATCTCTGCGGGACGGAGGGGCGATGAGCAGTTCTTC.

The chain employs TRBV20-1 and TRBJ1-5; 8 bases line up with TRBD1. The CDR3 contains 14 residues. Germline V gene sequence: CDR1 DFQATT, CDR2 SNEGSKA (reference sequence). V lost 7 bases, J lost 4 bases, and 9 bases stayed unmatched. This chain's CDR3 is CSGRTGNFNQPQHF. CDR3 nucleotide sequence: TGCAGTGGGAGGACAGGGAACTTTAATCAGCCCCAGCATTTT.

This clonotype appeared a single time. The CDR3: CSAPQWDRGLFETQYF. The CDR3 DNA reads as TGCAGTGCTCCCCAGTGGGACAGGGGGTTATTTGAGACCCAGTACTTC. This chain links TRBV20-1 with TRBJ2-5, with 11 bases matching TRBD1. CDR1 is DFQATT and CDR2 is SNEGSKA in the germline V gene (reference sequence). This CDR3 spans 16 amino acids. V was pared by 5 bases and J by 5 bases, with 13 bases of the junction left unmatched.

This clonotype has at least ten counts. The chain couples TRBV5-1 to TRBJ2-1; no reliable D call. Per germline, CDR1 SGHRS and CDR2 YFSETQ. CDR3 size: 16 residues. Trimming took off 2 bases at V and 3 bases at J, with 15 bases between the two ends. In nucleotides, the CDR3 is TGCGCCAGCAGCTTTAGTACCGGCGGCTTCTACAATGAGCAGTTCTTC. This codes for CASSFSTGGFYNEQFF.

CDR3 sequence: CASSVAHKSSTDTQYF. CDR3 sequence (DNA): TGTGCCAGCAGCGTAGCGCACAAGTCTAGCACAGATACGCAGTATTTT. The chain carries TRBV9 and TRBJ2-3; D call uncertain. Germline values: CDR1 SGDLS, CDR2 YYNGEE. CDR3 length: 16 residues. With 0 bases removed from V and 0 bases from J, the gap between germline ends came to 11 bases. The entire variable domain, with the rest obtained from reference TRBV9 and TRBJ2-3, is as follows: DSGVTQTPKHLITATGQRVTLRCSPRSGDLSVYWYQQSLDQGLQFLIQYYNGEERAKGNILERFSAQQFPDLHSELNLSSLELGDSALYFCASSVAHKSSTDTQYFGPGTRLTVL.

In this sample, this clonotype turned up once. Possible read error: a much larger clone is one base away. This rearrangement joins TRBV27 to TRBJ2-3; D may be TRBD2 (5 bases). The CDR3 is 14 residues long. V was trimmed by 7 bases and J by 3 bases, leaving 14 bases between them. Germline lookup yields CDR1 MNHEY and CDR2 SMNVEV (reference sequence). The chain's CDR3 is CASNLGSVTDTQYF. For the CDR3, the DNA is TGTGCCAGCAATTTGGGTAGCGTAACAGATACGCAGTATTTT.

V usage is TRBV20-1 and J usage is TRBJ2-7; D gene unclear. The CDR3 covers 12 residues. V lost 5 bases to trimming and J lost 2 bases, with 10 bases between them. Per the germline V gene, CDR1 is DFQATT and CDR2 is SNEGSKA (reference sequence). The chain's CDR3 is CSAPLGAYEQYF. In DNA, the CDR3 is TGCAGTGCTCCTCTTGGGGCCTACGAGCAGTACTTC.

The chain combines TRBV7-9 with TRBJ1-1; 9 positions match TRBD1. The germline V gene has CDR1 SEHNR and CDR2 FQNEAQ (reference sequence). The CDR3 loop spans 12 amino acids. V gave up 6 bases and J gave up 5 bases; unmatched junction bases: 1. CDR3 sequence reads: CASRTGGTEAFF. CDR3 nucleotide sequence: TGTGCCAGCAGGACAGGGGGAACTGAAGCTTTCTTT. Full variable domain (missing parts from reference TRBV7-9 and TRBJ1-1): DTGVSQNPRHKITKRGQNVTFRCDPISEHNRLYWYRQTLGQGPEFLTYFQNEAQLEKSRLLSDRFSAERPKGSFSTLEIQRTEQGDSAMYLCASRTGGTEAFFGQGTRLTVV.

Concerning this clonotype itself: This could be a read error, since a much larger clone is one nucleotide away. The CDR3, as DNA: TGTACCAGCAGCCCCCTCGCCTACAATGAGCAGTACTTC. Translation gives CTSSPLAYNEQYF. The rearrangement links TRBV9 to TRBJ2-1; D gene uncertain. TRBJ2-7 explains the end of the DNA better; the J call may be wrong. CDR3 size: 13 residues. CDR1 and CDR2 from the germline V gene are SGDLS and YYNGEE.

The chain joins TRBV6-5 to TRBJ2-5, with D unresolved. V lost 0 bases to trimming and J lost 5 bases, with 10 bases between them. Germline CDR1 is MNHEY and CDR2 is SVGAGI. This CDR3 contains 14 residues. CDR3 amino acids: CASSYSYRAETQYF. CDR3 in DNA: TGTGCCAGCAGTTACTCGTATAGGGCGGAGACCCAGTACTTC.

The CDR3: CSAATGNQPQHF. The CDR3 coding sequence is TGCAGCGCTGCTACAGGGAATCAGCCCCAGCATTTT. The rearrangement links TRBV29-1 to TRBJ1-5; perhaps TRBD1 as D (6 bases). Germline CDR1 and CDR2: SQVTM and ANQGSEA. V dropped 7 bases and J dropped 4 bases, with 11 bases sitting between them. The CDR3 runs to 12 residues. The entire variable domain, with the rest obtained from reference TRBV29-1 and TRBJ1-5, is as follows: SAVISQKPSRDICQRGTSLTIQCQVDSQVTMMFWYRQQPGQSLTLIATANQGSEATYESGFVIDKFPISRPNLTFSTLTVSNMSPEDSSIYLCSAATGNQPQHFGDGTRLSIL.

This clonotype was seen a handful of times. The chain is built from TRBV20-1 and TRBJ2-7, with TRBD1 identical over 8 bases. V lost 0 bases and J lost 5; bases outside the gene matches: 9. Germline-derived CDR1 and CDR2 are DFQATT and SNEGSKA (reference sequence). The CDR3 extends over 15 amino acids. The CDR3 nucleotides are TGCAGTGCTAGAGATCAGGGGGCTAGCGTTAACGAGCAGTACTTC. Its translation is CSARDQGASVNEQYF.

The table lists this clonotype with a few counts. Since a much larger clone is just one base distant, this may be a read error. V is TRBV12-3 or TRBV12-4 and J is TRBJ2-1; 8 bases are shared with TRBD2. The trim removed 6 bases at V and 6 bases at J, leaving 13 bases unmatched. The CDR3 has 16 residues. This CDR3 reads CASRGTGRAGVNEQFF. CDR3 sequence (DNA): TGTGCCAGCAGGGGGACGGGACGAGCGGGAGTCAATGAGCAGTTCTTC.

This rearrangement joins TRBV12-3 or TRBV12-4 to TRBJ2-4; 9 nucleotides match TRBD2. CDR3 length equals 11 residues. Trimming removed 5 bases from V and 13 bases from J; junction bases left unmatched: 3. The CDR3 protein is CASSPSGVQYF. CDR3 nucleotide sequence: TGTGCCAGCAGTCCTAGCGGGGTACAGTACTTC.

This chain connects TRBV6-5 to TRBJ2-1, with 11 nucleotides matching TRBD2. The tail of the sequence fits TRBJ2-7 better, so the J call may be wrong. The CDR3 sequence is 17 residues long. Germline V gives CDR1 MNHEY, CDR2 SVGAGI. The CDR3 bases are TGTGCCAGCAGTTATTCCGGGACTAGCGGAGTCCCTTCCGAGCAGTACTTC. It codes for CASSYSGTSGVPSEQYF.

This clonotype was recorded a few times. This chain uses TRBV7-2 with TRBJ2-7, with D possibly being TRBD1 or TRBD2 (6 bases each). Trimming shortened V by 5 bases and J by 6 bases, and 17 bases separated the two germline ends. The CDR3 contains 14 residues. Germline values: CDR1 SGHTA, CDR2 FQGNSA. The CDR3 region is CASSARGRGGEQYF. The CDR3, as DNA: TGTGCCAGCAGCGCTCGTGGCAGGGGAGGCGAGCAGTACTTC.

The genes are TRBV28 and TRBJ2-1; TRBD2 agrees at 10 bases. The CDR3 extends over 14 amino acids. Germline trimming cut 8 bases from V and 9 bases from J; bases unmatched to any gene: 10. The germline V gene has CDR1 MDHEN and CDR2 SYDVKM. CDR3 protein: CASSPSGSQTEQFF. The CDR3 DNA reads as TGTGCCAGCTCCCCTAGCGGGAGCCAAACTGAGCAGTTCTTC.

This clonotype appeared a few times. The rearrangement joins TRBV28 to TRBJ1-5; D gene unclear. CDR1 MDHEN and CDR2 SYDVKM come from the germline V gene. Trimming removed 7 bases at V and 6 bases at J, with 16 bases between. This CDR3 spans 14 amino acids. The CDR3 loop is CASTPAQVGQPQHF. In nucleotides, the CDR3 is TGTGCCAGCACCCCCGCGCAGGTCGGTCAGCCCCAGCATTTT.

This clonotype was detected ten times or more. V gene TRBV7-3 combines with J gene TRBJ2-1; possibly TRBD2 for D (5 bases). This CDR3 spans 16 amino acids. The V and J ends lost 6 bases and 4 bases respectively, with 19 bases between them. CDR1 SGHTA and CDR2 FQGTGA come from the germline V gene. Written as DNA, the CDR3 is TGTGCCAGCAGGGATATTTCAGGAGGCGGTTACAATGAGCAGTTCTTC. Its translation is CASRDISGGGYNEQFF.

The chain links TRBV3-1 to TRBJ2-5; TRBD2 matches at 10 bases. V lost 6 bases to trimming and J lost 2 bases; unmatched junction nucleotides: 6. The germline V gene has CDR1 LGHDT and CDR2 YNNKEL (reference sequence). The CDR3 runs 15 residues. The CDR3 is CASSNGLADQETQYF. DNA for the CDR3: TGTGCCAGCAGTAACGGACTAGCGGATCAAGAGACCCAGTACTTC.

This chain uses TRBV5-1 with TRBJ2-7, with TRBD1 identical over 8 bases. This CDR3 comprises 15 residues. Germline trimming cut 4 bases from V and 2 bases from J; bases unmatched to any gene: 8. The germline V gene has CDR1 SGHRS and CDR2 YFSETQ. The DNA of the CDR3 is TGCGCCAGCAGCCTCACCCCGGGACAGGCCTACGAGCAGTACTTC. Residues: CASSLTPGQAYEQYF.

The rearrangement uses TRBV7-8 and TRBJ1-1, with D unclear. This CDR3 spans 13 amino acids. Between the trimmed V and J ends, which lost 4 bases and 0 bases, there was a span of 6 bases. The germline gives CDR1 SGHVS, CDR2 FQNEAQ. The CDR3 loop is CASSYVLNTEAFF. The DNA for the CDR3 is TGTGCCAGCAGCTACGTATTGAACACTGAAGCTTTCTTT.

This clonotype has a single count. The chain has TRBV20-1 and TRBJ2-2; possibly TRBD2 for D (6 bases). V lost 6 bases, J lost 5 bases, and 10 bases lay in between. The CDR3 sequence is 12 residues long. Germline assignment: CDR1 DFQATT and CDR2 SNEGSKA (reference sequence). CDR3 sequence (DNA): TGCAGTGCCATGGGGGGAACCGGGGAGCTGTTTTTT. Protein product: CSAMGGTGELFF.

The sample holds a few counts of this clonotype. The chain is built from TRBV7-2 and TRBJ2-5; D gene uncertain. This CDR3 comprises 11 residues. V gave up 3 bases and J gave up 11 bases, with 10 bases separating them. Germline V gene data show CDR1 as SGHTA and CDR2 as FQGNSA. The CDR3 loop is CASSFLGQQYF. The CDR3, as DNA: TGTGCCAGCAGCTTCCTCGGGCAGCAGTACTTC.

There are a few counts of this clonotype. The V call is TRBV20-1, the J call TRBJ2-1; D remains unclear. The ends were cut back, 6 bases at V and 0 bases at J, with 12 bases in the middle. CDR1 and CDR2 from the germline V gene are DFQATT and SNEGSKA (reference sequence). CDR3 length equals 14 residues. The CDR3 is CSALVPGSYNEQFF. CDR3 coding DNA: TGCAGTGCGCTCGTACCAGGCTCCTACAATGAGCAGTTCTTC.

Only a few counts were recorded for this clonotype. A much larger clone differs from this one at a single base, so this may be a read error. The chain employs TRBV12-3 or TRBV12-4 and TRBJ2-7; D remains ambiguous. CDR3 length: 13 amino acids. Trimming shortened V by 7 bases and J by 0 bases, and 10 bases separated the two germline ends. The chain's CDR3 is CASTVTPSYEQYF. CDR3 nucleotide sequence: TGTGCCAGCACCGTGACTCCCTCCTACGAGCAGTACTTC.

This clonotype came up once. Written as DNA, the CDR3 is TGCAGTGAAGGGGGGAAAGAGACCCAGTACTTC. Amino acids: CSEGGKETQYF. This chain joins TRBV20-1 and TRBJ2-5; D possibly uses TRBD1 or TRBD2 (6 bases each). The germline gives CDR1 DFQATT, CDR2 SNEGSKA (reference sequence). This CDR3 spans 11 amino acids. Trimming took off 7 bases at V and 3 bases at J, with 9 bases between the two ends.

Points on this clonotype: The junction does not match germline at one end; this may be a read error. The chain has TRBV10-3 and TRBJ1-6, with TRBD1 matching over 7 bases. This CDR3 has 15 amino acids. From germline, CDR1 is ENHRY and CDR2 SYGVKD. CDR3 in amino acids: CASSQWTGPNSPLHF. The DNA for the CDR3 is TGTGCCAGCAGTCAGTGGACAGGCCCGAATTCACCCCTCCACTTT.

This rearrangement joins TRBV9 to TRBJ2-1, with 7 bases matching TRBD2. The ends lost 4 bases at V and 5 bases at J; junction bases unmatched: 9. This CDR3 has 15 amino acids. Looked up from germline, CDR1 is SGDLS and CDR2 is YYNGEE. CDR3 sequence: CASSLGLAVNNEQFF. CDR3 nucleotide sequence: TGTGCCAGCAGCCTGGGGCTAGCGGTCAACAATGAGCAGTTCTTC.

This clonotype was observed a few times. The CDR3 loop is CASSLQSSPGANVLTF. In DNA form, the CDR3 reads TGTGCCAGCAGCTTACAATCCAGCCCCGGGGCCAACGTCCTGACTTTC. The gene calls are TRBV7-2 and TRBJ2-6; D call uncertain. This CDR3 region has 16 residues. The germline V gene has CDR1 SGHTA and CDR2 FQGNSA. Trimming shortened V by 2 bases and J by 4 bases, and 12 bases separated the two germline ends. Looking up the rest from reference TRBV7-2 and TRBJ2-6 gives the full variable domain: GAGVSQSPSNKVTEKGKDVELRCDPISGHTALYWYRQSLGQGLEFLIYFQGNSAPDKSGLPSDRFSAERTGGSVSTLTIQRTQQEDSAVYLCASSLQSSPGANVLTFGAGSRLTVL.

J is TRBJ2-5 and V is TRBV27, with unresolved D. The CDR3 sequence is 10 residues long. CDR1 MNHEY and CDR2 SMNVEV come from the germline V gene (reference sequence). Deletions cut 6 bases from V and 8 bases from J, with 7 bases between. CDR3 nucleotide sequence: TGTGCCAGCAGCCCACTAACCCAGTACTTC. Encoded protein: CASSPLTQYF.